This is a list of T cell receptor beta chains from one sample in a study of radiotherapy plus CTLA-4 blockade in lung cancer. The data were produced by immunoSEQ multiplex PCR, yet TCRdb's version contains in-frame clones alone and is incomplete. This sample has around 72,000 clones; approximately 78% occur once, and the top ten carry under 9%. The specimen was peripheral blood, collected from a patient treated with radiotherapy plus ipilimumab. These receptors originate from a human donor with non-small cell lung cancer who had a complete response to radiotherapy plus ipilimumab. The CDR3 runs from the conserved cysteine through the conserved F or W. Fields, in order: CDR3 length, clone size, D gene, V gene, J gene, CDR3 DNA, CDR3 protein. D genes are given only for firm matches. Only some rows state a clone size, as once, few, many or a class for expanded clones.

>16|.|TRBD1|TRBV4-2|TRBJ1-2
TGTGCCAGCAGCCAAGATACGGGACAGGGGGCCGCTGGCTACACCTTC
CASSQDTGQGAAGYTF
>16|.|.|TRBV11-2|TRBJ2-2
TGTGCCAGCACCCTGGGAGACTGGACCACCACCGGGGAGCTGTTTTTT
CASTLGDWTTTGELFF
>16|.|TRBD1|TRBV7-8|TRBJ1-1
TGTGCCAGCAGCCTTGGGACAGCGCTTTCGAACACTGAAGCTTTCTTT
CASSLGTALSNTEAFF
>13|.|.|TRBV30|TRBJ1-5
TGTGCCTGGAGTGCCAGGGTCATGGAGCCCCAGCATTTT
CAWSARVMEPQHF
>15|.|TRBD1|TRBV27|TRBJ1-2
TGTGCCAGCAGTCCTACAGGGGGCTTTAACTATGGCTACACCTTC
CASSPTGGFNYGYTF
>14|.|.|TRBV7-8|TRBJ1-1
TGTGCCAGCAGCTTAGGGCAGGGGCGAACTGAAGCTTTCTTT
CASSLGQGRTEAFF
>15|.|TRBD1|TRBV19|TRBJ1-4
TGTGCCAGTAGTATAAGACAGGGGTGGACTGAAAAACTGTTTTTT
CASSIRQGWTEKLFF
>12|.|.|TRBV7-9|TRBJ1-5
TGTGCCAGCAGCTTAGCGGAAGGTACCCAGCATTTT
CASSLAEGTQHF
>13|few|TRBD2|TRBV27|TRBJ2-1
TGTGCCACGGGACTAGCGGCGTACAATGAGCAGTTCTTC
CATGLAAYNEQFF
>15|.|.|TRBV5-1|TRBJ1-3
TGCGCCAGCAGCTTGGACACGAGCTCTGGAAACACCATATATTTT
CASSLDTSSGNTIYF
>14|.|.|TRBV6-1|TRBJ2-3
TGTGCCAGCAGCCGTACAGGGATCACAGATACGCAGTATTTT
CASSRTGITDTQYF
>15|.|.|TRBV23-1|TRBJ1-3
TGCGCCAGCAGTCAATCTTTTGGGAACGGAAACACCATATATTTT
CASSQSFGNGNTIYF
>16|.|TRBD2|TRBV14|TRBJ2-7
TGTGCCAGCAGCCAGCCGCAGTTCGGGAGGAGGTACGAGCAGTACTTC
CASSQPQFGRRYEQYF
>15|.|.|TRBV11-2|TRBJ1-3
TGTGCCAGCAGCCCACCTGGCAGCATCGAAAACACCATATATTTT
CASSPPGSIENTIYF
>16|.|TRBD1|TRBV27|TRBJ1-2
TGTGCCAGCAGTTTAGGGAAGACAGGGGGATTCTATGGCTACACCTTC
CASSLGKTGGFYGYTF
>15|.|TRBD1|TRBV6-5|TRBJ2-6
TGTGCCAGCAGGCCAGACAGGGCCGGGGCCAACGTCCTGACTTTC
CASRPDRAGANVLTF
>17|.|.|TRBV11-2|TRBJ2-3
TGTGCCAGCAGCCGTTATGACCCGGGCCGTCGGACAGATACGCAGTATTTT
CASSRYDPGRRTDTQYF
>13|.|.|TRBV18|TRBJ1-2
TGTGCCAGCTCACAGGTTTCAGGACCGGGCTACACCTTC
CASSQVSGPGYTF
>14|.|.|TRBV11-2|TRBJ1-1
TGTGCCAGCAGCTGGAATAAGGGGTGGACTGAAGCTTTCTTT
CASSWNKGWTEAFF
>13|.|.|TRBV18|TRBJ2-3
TGTGCCAGCTCACCACCGAAGACAGATACGCAGTATTTT
CASSPPKTDTQYF
>14|once|TRBD1|TRBV19|TRBJ1-5
TGTGCCAGCAAGACAGGGGGTACTCATCAGCCCCAGCATTTT
CASKTGGTHQPQHF
>15|once|.|TRBV27|TRBJ2-7
TGTGCCACCTACTCCTTAAGGGGCTTGGCCTACGAGCAGTACTTC
CATYSLRGLAYEQYF
>13|.|TRBD2|TRBV18|TRBJ2-1
TGTGCCAGCGGGACTAGCGTCCCCAATGAGCAGTTCTTC
CASGTSVPNEQFF
>15|.|TRBD1|TRBV6-1|TRBJ2-2
TGTGCCAGCAAGCTACAGGGGGCGACTGTCGGGGAGCTGTTTTTT
CASKLQGATVGELFF
>15|once|TRBD2|TRBV6-4|TRBJ2-1
TGTGCCAGCAGTGAGTGGGCTAGCGGGGGGAATGAGCAGTTCTTC
CASSEWASGGNEQFF
>13|.|.|TRBV5-3|TRBJ2-1
TGTGCCCCCGGGCAGTTTCCCTACAATGAGCAGTTCTTC
CAPGQFPYNEQFF
>13|.|.|TRBV6-5|TRBJ1-5
TGTGCCAGCAGTTACTCGGGGGAGCAGCCCCAGCATTTT
CASSYSGEQPQHF
>14|.|.|TRBV7-6|TRBJ2-7
TGTGCCAGCAGCCCCGGGACGGGGGACTACGAGCAGTACTTC
CASSPGTGDYEQYF
>15|.|.|TRBV2|TRBJ1-2
TGTGCCAGCAGTGGAACATTTTTACGAAACTATGGCTACACCTTC
CASSGTFLRNYGYTF
>12|.|TRBD1|TRBV29-1|TRBJ1-2
TGCAGCTTAGGAGGGGGCGCGGATGGCTACACCTTC
CSLGGGADGYTF
>12|.|.|TRBV7-2|TRBJ1-2
TGTGCCAGCAGCTTAGAAGGATATGGCTACACCTTC
CASSLEGYGYTF
>11|.|.|TRBV25-1|TRBJ1-4
TGTGCCAGCGGGGCGCGGGAAAAACTGTTTTTT
CASGAREKLFF
>15|once|.|TRBV5-4|TRBJ2-7
TGTGCCAGCAGTTCTCCAGGGGCCCAAGCGTACGAGCAGTACTTC
CASSSPGAQAYEQYF
>16|.|TRBD1|TRBV4-1|TRBJ1-1
TGCGCCAGCAGCCACGGACAGACAGGGGGAAGCACTGAAGCTTTCTTT
CASSHGQTGGSTEAFF
>15|.|.|TRBV6-1|TRBJ2-3
TGTGCCAGCAGTGAAGGGGGACACGGGGAAGATACGCAGTATTTT
CASSEGGHGEDTQYF
>15|.|TRBD1|TRBV11-2|TRBJ2-1
TGTGCCAGCAGCCAAACGGGACAGGGCGTTTATGAGCAGTTCTTC
CASSQTGQGVYEQFF
>13|.|.|TRBV5-4|TRBJ1-2
TGTGCCGGGAGGACGGACGTCTCCTATGGCTACACCTTC
CAGRTDVSYGYTF
>13|.|.|TRBV30|TRBJ1-1
TGTGCCTGGAGTAAAGACGAGAACACTGAAGCTTTCTTT
CAWSKDENTEAFF
>17|few|.|TRBV10-1|TRBJ2-7
TGCGCCAGCAGTGAGTCGAAGATCGGGGGGCGCTCCCACGAGCAGTACTTC
CASSESKIGGRSHEQYF
>15|.|TRBD2|TRBV7-2|TRBJ2-7
TGTGCCAGCAGACCGACTAGCGGGGGCTCCTACGAGCAGTACTTC
CASRPTSGGSYEQYF
>13|.|.|TRBV10-3|TRBJ1-1
TGTGCCATCAGTGTATCCAGGAACACTGAAGCTTTCTTT
CAISVSRNTEAFF
>11|.|TRBD1|TRBV28|TRBJ1-1
TGTGTAGTCAGGGGGTTTACTGAAGCTTTCTTT
CVVRGFTEAFF
>14|once|.|TRBV19|TRBJ1-1
TGTGCCAGTAGTGTTGGACGGAAGAACACTGAAGCTTTCTTT
CASSVGRKNTEAFF
>14|.|.|TRBV7-8|TRBJ1-1
TGTGCCAGCAGCTTAACAGGGTTGATTGTAGAAGCTTTCTTT
CASSLTGLIVEAFF
>14|.|.|TRBV11-2|TRBJ1-1
TGTGCCAGCAGCTTTTCAGGGAGGGGGACTGAAGCTTTCTTT
CASSFSGRGTEAFF
>11|.|.|TRBV5-6|TRBJ2-7
TGTGCCAGCAGCCGTAGGCACGAGCAGTACTTC
CASSRRHEQYF
>14|.|.|TRBV6-5|TRBJ2-6
TGTGCCAGCACCCCGCACTCTGGGGCCAACGTCCTGACTTTC
CASTPHSGANVLTF
>15|.|TRBD1|TRBV5-1|TRBJ1-3
TGCGCCAGCAGCGGGACAGGGGGAGCTGGAAACACCATATATTTT
CASSGTGGAGNTIYF